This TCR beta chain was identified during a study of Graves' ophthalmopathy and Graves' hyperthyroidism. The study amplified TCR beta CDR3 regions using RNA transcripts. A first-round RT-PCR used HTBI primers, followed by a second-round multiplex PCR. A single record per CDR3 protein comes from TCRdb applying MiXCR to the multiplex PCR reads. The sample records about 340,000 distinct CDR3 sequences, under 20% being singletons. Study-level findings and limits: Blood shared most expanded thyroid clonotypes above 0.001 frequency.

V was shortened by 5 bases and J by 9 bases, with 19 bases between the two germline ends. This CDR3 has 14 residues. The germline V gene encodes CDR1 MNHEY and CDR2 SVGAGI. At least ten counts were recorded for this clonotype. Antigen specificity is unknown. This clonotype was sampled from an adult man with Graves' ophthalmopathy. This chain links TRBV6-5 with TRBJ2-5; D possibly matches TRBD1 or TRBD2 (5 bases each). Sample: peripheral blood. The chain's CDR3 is CASSPTWDRTSQYF. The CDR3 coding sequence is TGTGCCAGCAGTCCAACATGGGACCGTACTTCCCAGTACTTC.